The T cell receptor (beta chain) described here comes from a study of technical replicates of blood from a few donors. This CDR3 contains 13 residues. Trimming took 3 bases from V and 3 from J, leaving 9 bases between them. Germline V gives CDR1 MNHEY, CDR2 SMNVEV (reference sequence). Clones were sequenced by immunoSEQ multiplex PCR, and TCRdb holds only the in-frame ones, with some missing. The sample has about 79,000 clones, about 91% seen once. The sequenced sample was T cells isolated from PBMCs. The sequence derives from a human donor in good health. Some clones in this sample may be carry-over from other donors' samples. The J gene is TRBJ2-7, the V gene TRBV27; TRBD1 is a possible D gene (5 bases). The CDR3 sequence is CASSFSQGYEQYF. The CDR3 DNA sequence: TGTGCCAGCAGTTTCTCCCAGGGCTACGAGCAGTACTTC.